Presented here are 20 T cell receptor beta chains from one specimen sequenced in a study of OX40 agonist ivuxolimab in advanced cancers. Data came from immunoSEQ multiplex PCR; TCRdb stores just in-frame clones and leaves some out. Of fewer than 60,000 clones listed, 80% are singletons. The specimen comprised CD4+ or CD8+ T cells sorted from blood, sampled in a trial of the OX40 agonist ivuxolimab. These receptors were obtained from an adult with an advanced solid tumor such as melanoma, head and neck, liver or kidney cancer.

This sequence joins TRBV5-4 and TRBJ1-1; TRBD1 matches at 8 bases. J gave up 6 bases and V 3 bases, and 4 bases lay outside the gene matches. The CDR3 length is 13 residues. CDR1 is SGHNT and CDR2 is YYREEE in the germline V gene (reference sequence). The CDR3: CASSSQGAAEAFF. Here the CDR3 DNA reads TGTGCCAGCAGCTCCCAGGGGGCGGCTGAAGCTTTCTTT.

The rearrangement links TRBV18 to TRBJ2-7; D is unclear. Per the germline V gene, CDR1 is KGHSH and CDR2 is LQKENI. The V end was cut by 3 bases, the J end by 4 bases, with 7 bases between. CDR3 size: 12 residues. The CDR3 nucleotides are TGTGCCAGCTCACCGACCCAATACGAGCAGTACTTC. Residues: CASSPTQYEQYF. Variable domain in full (rest from reference TRBV18 and TRBJ2-7): NAGVMQNPRHLVRRRGQEARLRCSPMKGHSHVYWYRQLPEEGLKFMVYLQKENIIDESGMPKERFSAEFPKEGPSILRIQQVVRGDSAAYFCASSPTQYEQYFGPGTRLTVT.

CDR3 region: CASSLEPSGRFTDTQYF. As DNA, the CDR3 is TGCGCCAGCAGCTTGGAACCTAGCGGGAGATTCACAGATACGCAGTATTTT. The chain is built from TRBV5-1 and TRBJ2-3, with 10 bases fitting TRBD2. The germline gives CDR1 SGHRS, CDR2 YFSETQ. J lost 2 bases, V lost 0 bases, and 6 bases had no gene match. The CDR3 has 17 amino acids. Full variable domain (outside the CDR3, taken from reference TRBV5-1 and TRBJ2-3): KAGVTQTPRYLIKTRGQQVTLSCSPISGHRSVSWYQQTPGQGLQFLFEYFSETQRNKGNFPGRFSGRQFSNSRSEMNVSTLELGDSALYLCASSLEPSGRFTDTQYFGPGTRLTVL.

This clone has only one observation. The chain joins TRBV29-1 to TRBJ2-1; D is possibly TRBD1 or TRBD2 (5 bases each). Germline V CDR1 and CDR2: SQVTM, ANQGSEA. CDR3 length: 14 amino acids. V was cut by 7 bases and J by 5 bases, with 18 bases left in between. CDR3 sequence (DNA): TGCAGCGCACTACCGGGGCCACTCAACAATGAGCAGTTCTTC. It codes for CSALPGPLNNEQFF.

This chain uses TRBV12-5 with TRBJ2-3; 7 bases fit TRBD1. The CDR3 has 16 residues. The germline V gene has CDR1 LGHNT and CDR2 FRNRAP. Trimming cost V 1 base and J 2 bases; bases outside gene matches: 6. The CDR3 DNA reads as TGTGCTAGTGGTTTGGCTAGGACAGGACTCACAGATACGCAGTATTTT. Its protein is CASGLARTGLTDTQYF.

The CDR3 DNA is TGTGCCAGCAGCTACGGTAGCAATCAGCCCCAGCATTTT. This codes for CASSYGSNQPQHF. The chain links TRBV7-9 to TRBJ1-5; D not resolved. Trimming removed 4 bases from V and 0 bases from J, with 4 bases in between. From germline, CDR1 is SEHNR and CDR2 FQNEAQ (reference sequence). The CDR3 consists of 13 residues.

The V call is TRBV5-6, the J call TRBJ2-2; 10 nucleotides agree with TRBD2. Germline CDR1 SGHDT, CDR2 YYEEEE. The junction had 6 bases not matched to a gene; V was cut back by 5 bases and J by 5 bases. The CDR3 runs 15 residues. The CDR3 DNA is TGTGCCAGCAGGTCTAGCGGGGGATCAACCGGGGAGCTGTTTTTT. Its translation: CASRSSGGSTGELFF. Based on the CDR3 plus reference TRBV5-6 and TRBJ2-2, the full variable domain is DAGVTQSPTHLIKTRGQQVTLRCSPKSGHDTVSWYQQALGQGPQFIFQYYEEEERQRGNFPDRFSGHQFPNYSSELNVNALLLGDSALYLCASRSSGGSTGELFFGEGSRLTVL.

This clone was seen once. V is TRBV10-1 and J is TRBJ2-3, with D tentatively TRBD2 (6 bases). The V end lost 0 bases, the J end lost 2 bases, and 9 bases lay between the germline ends. The CDR3 is 15 amino acids. CDR1 is WNHNN and CDR2 is SYGVQD in the germline V gene (reference sequence). CDR3 nucleotides: TGCGCCAGCAGTGAGTCGCGGGGAGTCACAGATACGCAGTATTTT. Protein sequence: CASSESRGVTDTQYF.

The V gene is TRBV13, the J gene TRBJ2-4; perhaps TRBD2 as D (7 bases). Germline values: CDR1 PRHDT, CDR2 FYEKMQ (reference sequence). The CDR3 length is 19 residues. V was pared by 4 bases and J by 1 base, with 23 bases between. Here the CDR3 reads CASSSTTRGREAAKNIQYF. The CDR3 coding sequence is TGTGCCAGCAGCTCCACGACTAGGGGGAGGGAGGCGGCCAAAAACATTCAGTACTTC.

The CDR3 spells CSVEGAGTEQYF. CDR3 nucleotides: TGCAGCGTTGAAGGTGCGGGGACCGAGCAGTACTTC. V usage is TRBV29-1 and J usage is TRBJ2-7, with a possible D match to TRBD2 (6 bases). Trimming shortened V by 1 base and J by 6 bases, and 10 bases separated the two germline ends. The CDR3 is 12 residues long. Germline V gives CDR1 SQVTM, CDR2 ANQGSEA.

This chain uses TRBV7-8 with TRBJ1-5; D possibly corresponds to TRBD1 (6 bases). The V end lost 5 bases, the J end lost 0 bases, and 11 bases lay between the germline ends. The CDR3 length is 15 residues. The germline CDR1 and CDR2 sequences are SGHVS and FQNEAQ. The CDR3 DNA is TGTGCCAGCAGCCAGCGGGACATTAGCAATCAGCCCCAGCATTTT. Protein: CASSQRDISNQPQHF.

This sequence joins TRBV9 and TRBJ2-7, with 11 bases lining up with TRBD1. This CDR3 spans 15 amino acids. Germline CDR1 is SGDLS and CDR2 is YYNGEE. The J segment lost 6 bases and the V segment lost 1 base, leaving 6 bases of the junction unmatched. The CDR3 reads CASSVTGQGASEQYF. The CDR3 bases are TGTGCCAGCAGCGTAACAGGACAGGGGGCAAGCGAGCAGTACTTC.

The chain combines TRBV9 with TRBJ2-5; 7 positions agree with TRBD1. CDR3 length equals 14 residues. CDR1 is SGDLS and CDR2 is YYNGEE in the germline V gene. Trimming at V came to 0 bases and at J to 4 bases, leaving 3 bases not matched to a gene. This CDR3 is CASSVDKGAETQYF. The DNA of the CDR3 is TGTGCCAGCAGCGTAGATAAGGGGGCAGAGACCCAGTACTTC. Using reference TRBV9 and TRBJ2-5 for the parts outside the CDR3, the full variable domain is DSGVTQTPKHLITATGQRVTLRCSPRSGDLSVYWYQQSLDQGLQFLIQYYNGEERAKGNILERFSAQQFPDLHSELNLSSLELGDSALYFCASSVDKGAETQYFGPGTRLLVL.

This clone was seen a few times. In DNA, the CDR3 is TGTGCCAGCAGCGTCCTAGCGGGACAGTACAATGAGCAGTTCTTC. This codes for CASSVLAGQYNEQFF. This sequence joins TRBV9 and TRBJ2-1, with 9 bases that match TRBD2. The CDR3 runs to 15 residues. V shed 2 bases, J shed 4 bases, and the junction held 4 bases outside the gene matches. Germline V gene sequence: CDR1 SGDLS, CDR2 YYNGEE.

V usage is TRBV27 and J usage is TRBJ1-1; the D is unclear. The ends were cut back, 4 bases at V and 0 bases at J, with 9 bases in the middle. CDR3 length equals 14 residues. Germline loops: CDR1 MNHEY, CDR2 SMNVEV (reference sequence). The CDR3 region is CASSSPTVNTEAFF. The CDR3 DNA is TGTGCCAGCAGTTCCCCTACAGTGAACACTGAAGCTTTCTTT.

The V and J genes are TRBV10-3 and TRBJ1-3, with TRBD1 matching 9 bases. Germline assignment: CDR1 ENHRY and CDR2 SYGVKD. Trimming at V came to 3 bases and at J to 3 bases, leaving 12 bases not matched to a gene. The CDR3 is made up of 18 amino acids. The CDR3 protein is CAISEGPAQGAIGNTIYF. In DNA form, the CDR3 reads TGTGCCATCAGTGAAGGTCCGGCACAGGGGGCTATTGGAAACACCATATATTTT.

This clone was seen a single time. The rearrangement links TRBV29-1 to TRBJ1-1; 7 bases agree with TRBD1. V trimming: 4 bases; J trimming: 3 bases; junction bases outside the gene matches: 11. Germline V gene sequence: CDR1 SQVTM, CDR2 ANQGSEA. The CDR3 is 15 residues long. The CDR3 reads CSVGKDRWGDTEAFF. The DNA for the CDR3 is TGCAGCGTTGGAAAGGACAGGTGGGGAGACACTGAAGCTTTCTTT. Variable domain in full (rest from reference TRBV29-1 and TRBJ1-1): SAVISQKPSRDICQRGTSLTIQCQVDSQVTMMFWYRQQPGQSLTLIATANQGSEATYESGFVIDKFPISRPNLTFSTLTVSNMSPEDSSIYLCSVGKDRWGDTEAFFGQGTRLTVV.

The chain has TRBV6-5 and TRBJ1-2; 7 nucleotides match TRBD1. Germline assignment: CDR1 MNHEY and CDR2 SVGAGI. V lost 5 bases, J lost 2 bases, and 5 bases stayed unmatched. The CDR3 has 14 residues. CDR3 residues: CASSRQGRNYGYTF. CDR3 in DNA: TGTGCCAGCAGTCGACAGGGAAGGAACTATGGCTACACCTTC.

A note on this clone: The junction does not match germline at one end; this may be a read error. The chain joins TRBV27 to TRBJ2-5, with a tentative D call TRBD2 (6 bases). CDR1 is MNHEY and CDR2 is SMNVEV in the germline V gene (reference sequence). The CDR3 is made up of 15 amino acids. The CDR3 DNA is TGTGCCAGCAGTTTCTTCGGGACTGGCCAAGAGGCCCAGTACTTC. Translating gives CASSFFGTGQEAQYF.

V is TRBV6-5 and J is TRBJ1-2, with a tentative D call TRBD1 (6 bases). Germline lookup yields CDR1 MNHEY and CDR2 SVGAGI. CDR3 length equals 13 residues. Trimming stripped 5 bases from V and 2 bases from J, with 9 bases between. The CDR3 nucleotides read TGTGCCAGCAGTGCTGACAGGAACTATGGCTACACCTTC. Encoded protein: CASSADRNYGYTF.